Following are 5 T cell receptor beta chains from one sample sequenced in a study of monozygotic twins with cystic fibrosis. Sequencing was performed with immunoSEQ multiplex PCR; in TCRdb, only in-frame clones are kept and a portion is missing. Found here are some 25,000 clones, 95% to 98% of them singletons; the top ten hold approximately 3%. Material: blood. These receptors originate from a girl aged 2 to 9 with cystic fibrosis.

This chain links TRBV7-8 with TRBJ1-5; TRBD1 is a possible D gene (5 bases). The CDR3 runs 18 residues. Trimming left V 3 bases short and J 1 base short, with 19 bases between. Germline V lookup: CDR1 SGHVS, CDR2 FQNEAQ. In DNA, the CDR3 is TGTGCCAGCAGCTTGACAGCGACGGCTGGGGGAAGCAATCAGCCCCAGCATTTT. It translates to CASSLTATAGGSNQPQHF.

The chain recombines TRBV6-6 with TRBJ2-7; 8 nucleotides line up with TRBD1. This CDR3 has 15 residues. V lost 7 bases, J lost 3 bases, and 11 bases stayed unmatched. The germline V gene encodes CDR1 MNHNY and CDR2 SVGAGI (reference sequence). The CDR3, as DNA: TGTGCCAGCATAGGGCTCAATACAGGGGGCTACGAGCAGTACTTC. Encoded protein: CASIGLNTGGYEQYF.

The rearrangement joins TRBV6-6 to TRBJ1-1; D perhaps matches TRBD1 (6 bases). Germline CDR1 MNHNY, CDR2 SVGAGI (reference sequence). V gave up 2 bases and J gave up 4 bases, with 11 bases separating them. This CDR3 is built from 14 residues. The CDR3 is CASSYGAGATEAFF. The DNA for the CDR3 is TGTGCCAGCAGTTACGGTGCGGGGGCCACTGAAGCTTTCTTT.

V and J are TRBV9 and TRBJ1-2; D unclear. The CDR3 has 13 residues. V lost 0 bases to trimming and J lost 2 bases, with 5 bases between them. Germline V gene lookup returns CDR1 SGDLS and CDR2 YYNGEE. CDR3 in DNA: TGTGCCAGCAGCGTAGAGTTCAACTATGGCTACACCTTC. Protein sequence: CASSVEFNYGYTF.

The chain employs TRBV27 and TRBJ1-4; D ambiguous. Germline CDR1 MNHEY, CDR2 SMNVEV (reference sequence). V dropped 6 bases and J dropped 0 bases, with 17 bases sitting between them. The CDR3 length is 17 residues. The DNA of the CDR3 is TGTGCCAGCAGCGCGGGTGGAGGACCTTCAACTAATGAAAAACTGTTTTTT. This codes for CASSAGGGPSTNEKLFF. The full variable domain, with the rest looked up from reference TRBV27 and TRBJ1-4, is EAQVTQNPRYLITVTGKKLTVTCSQNMNHEYMSWYRQDPGLGLRQIYYSMNVEVTDKGDVPEGYKVSRKEKRNFPLILESPSPNQTSLYFCASSAGGGPSTNEKLFFGSGTQLSVL.